This T cell receptor (beta chain) comes out of a study of identical twins. CDR1 and CDR2 from the germline V gene are SGHTA and FQGNSA. After removal of 5 bases from V and 5 bases from J, the junction contained 7 bases not matched to a gene. This CDR3 region has 14 residues. TCRdb re-analysed the 5' RACE reads in MiXCR, keeping a single row per CDR3 protein. The sample lists about 100,000 distinct CDR3 sequences, roughly 6% occurring once. This clonotype was seen more than once but under ten times. Its target is unknown. Study-wide points: Twins' surplus sharing was weaker for beta out-of-frame sequences.

The chain combines TRBV7-2 with TRBJ2-5, with TRBD2 matching over 8 bases. The specimen sequenced was memory T cells sorted from blood. This receptor was obtained from a woman in her fifties or sixties in good health. The CDR3 protein is CASSPGRAWETQYF. In DNA form, the CDR3 reads TGTGCCAGCAGCCCCGGGAGGGCCTGGGAGACCCAGTACTTC.